The rows below give T cell receptor beta chains drawn from one sample of a study of early T cells in non-severe SARS-CoV-2 infection. TCRdb independently ran MiXCR on the 5' RACE reads; one entry per CDR3 protein. The top ten clones hold roughly 3% of a sample with 45,000 or so distinct CDR3 sequences, 3% to 4% of them seen once. The sequenced sample was whole blood. These receptors all stem from an adult who was a healthcare worker with PCR-confirmed SARS-CoV-2 infection or an uninfected control (not recorded which). Each CDR3 is given with its conserved first and last residue. Fields, in order: V gene, clone size, D gene, J gene, CDR3 protein, CDR3 DNA. The D gene is left open where the match is weak. Part of the rows lack a size; the others show once, few, many or a class for expanded clones.

TRBV27	many	TRBD2	TRBJ2-7	CASSFTLSSGRIYEQYF	TGTGCCAGCAGTTTCACGCTCTCCAGCGGGAGAATATACGAGCAGTACTTC
TRBV4-1	NA	NA	TRBJ2-1	CASSQGPGEQFF	TGCGCCAGCAGCCAAGGGCCAGGTGAGCAGTTCTTC
TRBV2	NA	NA	TRBJ2-7	CASSRGASSQYF	TGTGCCAGCTCCCGAGGAGCTAGCTCGCAGTACTTC
TRBV30	NA	NA	TRBJ2-4	CAWGEGTGSPNIQYF	TGTGCCTGGGGAGAGGGGACCGGGTCCCCAAACATTCAGTACTTC
TRBV18	many	TRBD1	TRBJ2-2	CASSPGQVNTGELFF	TGTGCCAGCTCACCGGGACAGGTGAACACCGGGGAGCTGTTTTTT
TRBV5-1	many	NA	TRBJ1-4	CASSLRVGQDEKLFF	TGCGCCAGCAGCTTGAGGGTAGGGCAGGATGAAAAACTGTTTTTT
TRBV29-1	NA	NA	TRBJ1-5	CSDPAGKCNQPQHF	TGCAGCGACCCAGCGGGCAAGTGCAATCAGCCCCAGCATTTT
TRBV5-1	many	NA	TRBJ1-1	CASSLGLGQNTEAFF	TGCGCCAGCAGCTTGGGGCTGGGACAGAACACTGAAGCTTTCTTT
TRBV5-1	many	NA	TRBJ2-2	CASSSSGTSHGELFF	TGCGCCAGCAGCTCCTCCGGGACCTCGCACGGGGAGCTGTTTTTT
TRBV2	many	TRBD1	TRBJ1-2	CARMTIRDSSGGYTF	TGTGCCAGGATGACAATCCGGGACAGTTCGGGTGGCTACACCTTC
TRBV10-3	many	NA	TRBJ2-6	CAISRESSGANVLTF	TGTGCCATCAGTCGCGAGAGCTCTGGGGCCAACGTCCTGACTTTC
TRBV10-2	many	TRBD1	TRBJ1-3	CAGSSGTGAGNTIYF	TGCGCCGGATCGTCCGGGACAGGGGCTGGAAACACCATATATTTT
TRBV4-1	NA	NA	TRBJ2-2	CASSQATGNTGELFF	TGCGCCAGCAGCCAAGCGACAGGGAACACCGGGGAGCTGTTTTTT
TRBV7-9	NA	NA	TRBJ1-2	CASIRLTGTGVNYGYTF	TGTGCCAGCATACGATTAACCGGGACGGGGGTTAACTATGGCTACACCTTC
TRBV6-1	many	NA	TRBJ1-2	CASSEAWGASPYGYTF	TGTGCCAGCAGTGAAGCTTGGGGGGCATCCCCCTATGGCTACACCTTC
TRBV7-9	NA	NA	TRBJ2-1	CASSLQRGGGEQFF	TGTGCCAGCAGCCTGCAGAGAGGAGGTGGGGAGCAGTTCTTC
TRBV19	many	NA	TRBJ1-1	CATASGTAVNTEAFF	TGTGCCACCGCTTCAGGGACGGCAGTGAACACTGAAGCTTTCTTT
TRBV5-5	many	NA	TRBJ1-1	CASSFGLGGNTEAFF	TGTGCCAGCAGCTTTGGCTTAGGAGGGAACACTGAAGCTTTCTTT
TRBV29-1	many	NA	TRBJ1-1	CSVVGGTTEAFF	TGCAGCGTGGTCGGGGGGACCACTGAAGCTTTCTTT
TRBV6-1	many	TRBD2	TRBJ2-5	CASGRLPLGGTSYWGQETQYF	TGTGCCAGCGGCAGACTCCCCCTAGGGGGGACTAGTTATTGGGGGCAAGAGACCCAGTACTTC
TRBV10-1	many	NA	TRBJ2-1	CASSESPRGGEQFF	TGCGCCAGCAGTGAGTCCCCCAGGGGCGGAGAGCAGTTCTTC
TRBV6-6	few	NA	TRBJ2-2	CASSSQGPTGELFF	TGTGCCAGCAGTTCGCAAGGACCCACCGGGGAGCTGTTTTTT